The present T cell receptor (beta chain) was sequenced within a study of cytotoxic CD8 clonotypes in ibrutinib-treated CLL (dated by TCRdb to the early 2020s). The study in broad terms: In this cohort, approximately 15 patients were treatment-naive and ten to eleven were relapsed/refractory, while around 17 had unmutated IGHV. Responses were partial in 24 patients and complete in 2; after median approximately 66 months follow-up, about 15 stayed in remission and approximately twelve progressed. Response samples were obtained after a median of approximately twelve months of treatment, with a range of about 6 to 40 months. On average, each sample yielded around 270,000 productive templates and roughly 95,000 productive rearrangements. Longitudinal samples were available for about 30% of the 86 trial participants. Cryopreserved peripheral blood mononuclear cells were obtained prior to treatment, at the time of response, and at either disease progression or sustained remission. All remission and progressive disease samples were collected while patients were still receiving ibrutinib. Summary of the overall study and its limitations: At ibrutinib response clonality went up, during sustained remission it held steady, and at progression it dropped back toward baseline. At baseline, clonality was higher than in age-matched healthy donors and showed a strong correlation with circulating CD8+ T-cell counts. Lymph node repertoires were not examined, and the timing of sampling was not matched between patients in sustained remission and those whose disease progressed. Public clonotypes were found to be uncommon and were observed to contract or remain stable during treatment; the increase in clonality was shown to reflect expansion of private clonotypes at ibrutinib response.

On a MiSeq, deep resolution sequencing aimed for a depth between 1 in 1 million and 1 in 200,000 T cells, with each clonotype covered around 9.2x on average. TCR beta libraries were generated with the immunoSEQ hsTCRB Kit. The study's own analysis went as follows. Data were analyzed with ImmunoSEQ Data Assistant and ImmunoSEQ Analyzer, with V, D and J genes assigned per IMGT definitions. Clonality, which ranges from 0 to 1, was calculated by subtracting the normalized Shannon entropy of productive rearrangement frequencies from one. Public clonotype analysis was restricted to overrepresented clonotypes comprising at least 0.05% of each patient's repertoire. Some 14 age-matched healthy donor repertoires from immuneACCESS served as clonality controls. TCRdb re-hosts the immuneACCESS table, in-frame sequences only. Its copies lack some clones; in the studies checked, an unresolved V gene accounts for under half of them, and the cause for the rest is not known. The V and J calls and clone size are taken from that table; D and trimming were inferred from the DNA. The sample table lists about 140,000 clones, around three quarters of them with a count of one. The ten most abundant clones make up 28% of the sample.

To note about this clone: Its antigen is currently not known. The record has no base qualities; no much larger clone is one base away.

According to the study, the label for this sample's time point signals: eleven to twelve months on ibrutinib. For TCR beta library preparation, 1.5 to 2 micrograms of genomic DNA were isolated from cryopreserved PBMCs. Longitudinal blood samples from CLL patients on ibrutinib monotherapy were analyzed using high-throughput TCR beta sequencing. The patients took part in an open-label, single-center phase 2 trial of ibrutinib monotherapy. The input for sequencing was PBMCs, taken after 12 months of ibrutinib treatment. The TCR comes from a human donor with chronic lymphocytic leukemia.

The CDR3 sequence is CASSPPGAQGEKLFF. DNA sequence: TGTGCCAGCTCACCACCGGGGGCACAGGGTGAAAAACTGTTTTTT. This chain is built from TRBV18 and TRBJ1-4, and possibly TRBD1, on 6 matching bases. The CDR3 goes from the cysteine to the phenylalanine over 15 residues. The kept DNA is CDR3 alone, 45 bases in frame from the first base. Per the germline V gene, KGHSH is the CDR1 and LQKENI is the CDR2. Cut back by 0 bases and 7 bases, the V and J ends lie 12 bases apart.